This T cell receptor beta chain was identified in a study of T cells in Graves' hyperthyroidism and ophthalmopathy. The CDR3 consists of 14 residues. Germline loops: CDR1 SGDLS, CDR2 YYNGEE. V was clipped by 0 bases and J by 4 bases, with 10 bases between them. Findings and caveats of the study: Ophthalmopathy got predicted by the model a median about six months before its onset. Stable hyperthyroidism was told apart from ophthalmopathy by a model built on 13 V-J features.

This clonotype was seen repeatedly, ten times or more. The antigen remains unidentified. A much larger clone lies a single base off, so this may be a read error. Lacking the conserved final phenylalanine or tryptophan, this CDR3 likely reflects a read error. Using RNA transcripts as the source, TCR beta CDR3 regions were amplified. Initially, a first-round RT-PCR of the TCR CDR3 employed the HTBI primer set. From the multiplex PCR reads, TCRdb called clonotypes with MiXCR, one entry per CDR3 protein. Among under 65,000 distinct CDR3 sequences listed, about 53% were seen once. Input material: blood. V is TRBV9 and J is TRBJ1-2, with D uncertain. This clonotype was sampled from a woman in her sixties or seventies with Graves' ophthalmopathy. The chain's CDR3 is CASSVALGSYGYTL. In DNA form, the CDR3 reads TGTGCCAGCAGCGTAGCTTTGGGATCCTATGGCTACACCCTC.